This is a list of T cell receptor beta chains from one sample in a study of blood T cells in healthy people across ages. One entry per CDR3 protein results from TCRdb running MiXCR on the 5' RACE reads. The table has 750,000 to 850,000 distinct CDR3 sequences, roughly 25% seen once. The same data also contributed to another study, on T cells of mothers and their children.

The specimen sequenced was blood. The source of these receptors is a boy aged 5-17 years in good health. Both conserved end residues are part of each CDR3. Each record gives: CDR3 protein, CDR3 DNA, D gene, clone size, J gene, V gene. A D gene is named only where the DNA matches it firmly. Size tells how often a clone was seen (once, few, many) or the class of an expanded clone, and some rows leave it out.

CASSPTGITPDTQYF TGTGCCAGCAGCCCGACCGGGATCACCCCAGATACGCAGTATTTT . . TRBJ2-3 TRBV2
CASSYQGQGFFETQYF TGTGCCAGCAGCTACCAGGGACAGGGGTTTTTTGAGACCCAGTACTTC TRBD1 many TRBJ2-5 TRBV7-9
CSVEGSGRVLDEQFF TGCAGCGTTGAGGGTAGCGGGAGGGTATTAGATGAGCAGTTCTTC TRBD2 . TRBJ2-1 TRBV29-1
CASSLAPSSPRSTQYF TGTGCCAGCAGCTTAGCGCCCAGCAGCCCGAGGAGTACGCAGTATTTT . few TRBJ2-3 TRBV7-9
CASSQSGIAGELFF TGTGCCAGCAGCCAATCAGGGATCGCCGGGGAGCTGTTTTTT . . TRBJ2-2 TRBV5-6
CASSPTLASGTYEQYF TGCGCCAGCAGCCCCACCCTGGCTAGCGGAACCTACGAGCAGTACTTC TRBD2 . TRBJ2-7 TRBV4-1
CAISSLGENIQYF TGTGCCATCAGCTCGTTGGGGGAAAACATTCAGTACTTC . few TRBJ2-4 TRBV10-3
CSASSGSGAFF TGCAGTGCTAGCTCAGGGTCGGGTGCTTTCTTT . . TRBJ1-1 TRBV20-1
CASSASGRADSVFF TGTGCCAGCTCGGCTAGCGGGAGGGCCGATTCGGTTTTCTTC TRBD2 few TRBJ2-5 TRBV9
CASSQAHRQGFSNQPQHF TGCGCCAGCAGCCAGGCTCACAGACAGGGGTTTAGCAATCAGCCCCAGCATTTT TRBD1 few TRBJ1-5 TRBV4-3
CASSSRGRREEKLFF TGTGCCAGCAGCTCACGTGGACGCCGGGAAGAAAAACTGTTTTTT . . TRBJ1-4 TRBV7-2
CASSPAGSENIQYF TGTGCCAGCTCACCAGCGGGGAGCGAAAACATTCAGTACTTC . . TRBJ2-4 TRBV18
CASSFRKVHEYF TGTGCCAGCAGTTTCCGCAAGGTCCACGAGTACTTC . . TRBJ2-7 TRBV12-3/TRBV12-4